This TCR beta chain stems from a study of PD-L1 blockade in urothelial cancer (dated by TCRdb to between 2016 and 2019). The study in broad terms: All patients started therapy around 2014 and received atezolizumab 1,200 mg intravenously every 3 weeks. Eight to ten patients achieved durable clinical benefit and 20 did not. Durable clinical benefit was defined as progression-free survival longer than 6 months, and TCR features were also tested against progression-free and overall survival. Blood samples were analyzed at two time points: 3 weeks after treatment start (second dose) and 6 weeks after treatment start. Approximately 30 patients had pretreatment blood TCR-seq, about 25 had at least one posttreatment blood collection, and about 25 had tumor TCR-seq. About 85% of the roughly 29 patients were males with bladder-origin urothelial cancer, and about 65% of the roughly 29 reported a prior smoking history. The study was an exploratory multi-omic analysis of somatic, immune and clinical correlates of response to PD-L1 blockade with atezolizumab in urothelial cancer. Patients had an ECOG performance status of 0 or 1 and had received between 0 and 3 prior chemotherapy regimens. Blood samples gave median yields of about 150,000 T cells and 80,000 or so unique TCRs, along with a median clonality of approximately 0.08. In the same patients, whole exome sequencing and RNA sequencing of pretreatment tumors were performed in addition to TCR sequencing. Pretreatment tumor samples, along with matched peripheral blood collected serially before and after atezolizumab treatment, underwent TCR sequencing.

Synthetic TCR analog templates were spiked into each PCR so that absolute template abundance could be estimated from read counts. The immunoSEQ assay was used to amplify TCRbeta CDR3 regions from genomic DNA with bias-controlled V and J gene primers. Sequencing of rearranged TCRbeta segments was done at approximately 20X coverage. In the paper's pipeline: Sequencing errors were corrected by clustering, and CDR3s were annotated against IMGT so that V, D and J genes could be assigned. Only productive TCRbeta rearrangements were used in downstream analyses, excluding out-of-frame or stop-codon sequences. Clonality was calculated as one minus the Shannon entropy normalized by the log of the number of unique productive sequences. Clones differing between time points or between blood and tumor were identified using Fisher's exact test with Benjamini-Hochberg correction, with an adjusted p below 0.01 applied as the threshold. Held by TCRdb, this immuneACCESS table contains in-frame sequences only and omits some clones. Under half of the omission traces to an unresolved V gene where checked; the cause of the rest is unknown. V, J and clone size are those of that table, while D and trimming were read from the DNA. For this sample there are 75,000 to 100,000 clones; less than 85% appear just once. In total, the top ten clones hold roughly 8% of the sample.

The sample's time point label, in plain terms: peripheral blood 6 weeks after treatment start. A total of some 30 patients with locally advanced or metastatic urothelial carcinoma, treated at Memorial Sloan Kettering on a trial protocol, made up the cohort. Peripheral blood mononuclear cells were collected pretreatment and during treatment, with between 1 and 8 total time points obtained per patient. The Qiagen DNeasy Blood extraction kit was used to purify genomic DNA from total PBMCs and tumor samples. PBMCs were collected pretreatment and during treatment, and were isolated and stored as previously described. Points on this clone: Its antigen is not yet known. No base quality values were provided; no much bigger clone lies one nucleotide off.

Based on the germline V gene, the CDR1 and CDR2 sequences are MNHNS and SASEGT. Reading from cysteine to phenylalanine, the CDR3 counts 14 amino acids. The DNA shown is the 42-base CDR3, in frame from base 1. Relative to germline, V is missing 4 bases and J is missing 4 bases, with 7 bases of the junction outside any gene match. The paper's findings and limits, for the study overall: Because the sample size was small (n ≈ 30) and many exploratory analyses were performed, the results are intended to be hypothesis-generating. Improved progression-free and overall survival was found to be associated with pretreatment peripheral blood TCR clonality below the median. At 3 weeks after the start of treatment, tumor-associated TCR clones in peripheral blood had expanded more in patients with durable benefit (n ≈ 22, p = 0.022).

The sample in question was PBMCs, obtained around atezolizumab (anti-PD-L1) treatment. The clonotype comes from a man between 65 and 80 years old with urothelial cancer. The V gene is TRBV6-1 and the J gene is TRBJ2-7, with 7 middle bases fitting TRBD1. The bases are TGTGCCAGCAGTGTTGTTCAGGGGGTTTACGAGCAGTACTTC. Translated, this gives CASSVVQGVYEQYF.